This T cell receptor (beta chain) appears in the sequencing data of a study of cytomegalovirus exposure and HLA in healthy donors (dated 2017 in TCRdb). At the level of the whole study: According to a later analysis, one platform produced both the 110 or so validation repertoires and the approximately 600 repertoires of the first cohort. The study aimed to test whether signatures of past pathogen exposure could be identified by cataloging public T cell receptors. High-throughput TCR immunosequencing, statistical association of individual TCRs with disease status, and machine learning were combined to predict cytomegalovirus infection status. In addition to the first cohort of 666 subjects, a separate validation cohort of 120 different subjects was used.

On this clone itself: The antigen this receptor binds is unknown. There are no base qualities to consult, and no much larger clone falls within one base.

Library prep was done by the immunoSEQ multiplex PCR assay. As for the original processing: A statistical classification framework was built for diagnosing cytomegalovirus status from the catalog of TCR beta chain sequences. Drawn from immuneACCESS, this table holds only the in-frame rearrangements with V and J called that TCRdb kept. Clones are partly lost; checked studies trace under half to an unresolved V gene and leave the rest unexplained. The V and J calls and clone size come from that table; D and trimming were worked out from the DNA. For this sample the table gives approximately 190,000 clones, of which roughly 88% were detected only once. Of the sample, 13% is held by the ten largest clones. What the work shows at the level of the full study, not this receptor alone: In the study, 164 TCR beta chains were listed as associated with cytomegalovirus. The classifier was reported to diagnose cytomegalovirus status with high specificity and sensitivity in both the original and validation cohorts. It was suggested by the authors that the approach could potentially be generalized to other disease states and immunological phenotypes. In vitro tests confirmed that a few of the cytomegalovirus-associated TCR beta chains recognize cytomegalovirus antigens. In a later analysis, TCRs clustered in the first cohort were found to also tend to co-occur in the 130 or so validation repertoires, with about 93% of cluster scores above 0. A later analysis had no HLA typing for the validation cohort, so co-occurrence there was scored across all 130 or so repertoires. While some public TCRs were present in many individuals, most TCR sequences turned up only very rarely across donors.

The donors belonged to the validation cohort of over a hundred subjects, which was separate from the roughly 680-subject first cohort. The CDR3 goes from the cysteine to the phenylalanine over 14 residues. Only the CDR3 DNA stays, 42 bases, in frame from base 1. Trimming at the junction amounts to 4 bases on V and 2 bases on J, and the germline ends lie 9 bases apart. CDR1 and CDR2 were assigned from the germline V gene as SGHTA and FQGNSA. The TCR sequence derives from a woman aged 25-40 years in good health and CMV-seropositive. The specimen was PBMCs. The chain uses TRBV7-2 and TRBJ1-5, with no reliable assignment of the D segment. The nucleotides are TGTGCCAGCAGCTCTCAGGCCGGCAATCAGCCCCAGCATTTT. The encoded protein is CASSSQAGNQPQHF.